What follows are 13 T cell receptor beta chains derived from one specimen sequenced in a study of blood T cell repertoires in COVID-19. Sequencing was performed with immunoSEQ multiplex PCR; in TCRdb, only in-frame clones are kept and a portion is missing. The table includes approximately 45,000 clones, about nine tenths detected once. Sequencing was performed on peripheral blood. The receptors come from a man in his 70s with acute or convalescent COVID-19.

This clone is a singleton in its sample. The chain carries TRBV7-2 and TRBJ1-6; D gene uncertain. Germline V gene data show CDR1 as SGHTA and CDR2 as FQGNSA. The CDR3 runs 16 residues. Trimming left V 0 bases short and J 1 base short, with 7 bases between. The CDR3 here is CASSLARGSYNSPLHF. For the CDR3, the DNA is TGTGCCAGCAGCTTAGCGCGGGGATCCTATAATTCACCCCTCCACTTT.

The chain joins TRBV5-1 to TRBJ2-3, with 7 bases fitting TRBD2. Germline V lookup: CDR1 SGHRS, CDR2 YFSETQ. This CDR3 has 14 amino acids. V lost 4 bases, J lost 1 base, and 3 bases stayed unmatched. CDR3 DNA: TGCGCCAGCAGCCCGAGCGGGGGCACAGATACGCAGTATTTT. Translating gives CASSPSGGTDTQYF.

The rearrangement joins TRBV7-9 to TRBJ2-3; D possibly corresponds to TRBD1 (5 bases). Germline V gene sequence: CDR1 SEHNR, CDR2 FQNEAQ (reference sequence). Trimming stripped 1 base from V and 0 bases from J, with 8 bases between. The CDR3 totals 15 residues. The CDR3 is CASSLGTISTDTQYF. The CDR3 DNA follows: TGTGCCAGCAGCTTAGGGACAATTAGCACAGATACGCAGTATTTT.

The V call is TRBV29-1, the J call TRBJ2-7; TRBD2 agrees at 16 bases. In germline, CDR1 is SQVTM, CDR2 ANQGSEA. J gave up 6 bases and V 5 bases, and 4 bases lay outside the gene matches. CDR3 length equals 14 residues. The CDR3 loop reads CSVSGTSGGAEQYF. CDR3 nucleotide sequence: TGCAGCGTTTCCGGGACTAGCGGGGGGGCCGAGCAGTACTTC.

The chain recombines TRBV14 with TRBJ2-2; 9 bases are a match to TRBD1. The CDR3 has 17 amino acids. Germline-derived CDR1 and CDR2 are SGHDN and FVKESK. Germline trimming cut 4 bases from V and 4 bases from J; bases unmatched to any gene: 10. CDR3 in amino acids: CASSLTGTGRFTGELFF. The CDR3 DNA is TGTGCCAGCAGCCTGACCGGGACAGGGAGGTTCACCGGGGAGCTGTTTTTT.

V gene TRBV9 combines with J gene TRBJ2-3; perhaps TRBD2 as D (6 bases). The germline gives CDR1 SGDLS, CDR2 YYNGEE. The CDR3 is made up of 14 amino acids. Trimming removed 0 bases at V and 4 bases at J, with 9 bases between. CDR3 sequence reads: CASSVAGEPDTQYF. Written as DNA, the CDR3 is TGTGCCAGCAGCGTAGCGGGGGAGCCAGATACGCAGTATTTT.

This chain joins TRBV27 and TRBJ1-2; D unresolved. Trimming pared 2 bases from V and 5 bases from J, leaving 21 bases between. This CDR3 comprises 17 residues. Looked up from germline, CDR1 is MNHEY and CDR2 is SMNVEV (reference sequence). The CDR3 protein is CASSLNPRAGSLYGYTF. The DNA for the CDR3 is TGTGCCAGCAGTTTAAACCCCCGGGCGGGCAGTCTTTATGGCTACACCTTC.

The chain combines TRBV3-1 (or the pseudogene TRBV3-2) with TRBJ2-6; 8 bases agree with TRBD2. V shed 0 bases and J 4 bases; nucleotides not matched to a gene: 8. The CDR3 consists of 18 residues. The germline V gene has CDR1 LGHDT and CDR2 YNNKEL (reference sequence). The CDR3 nucleotides are TGTGCCAGCAGCCAAGACCCGTTAGCGGGGTCCGGGGCCAACGTCCTGACTTTC. Amino acids: CASSQDPLAGSGANVLTF.

V and J are TRBV19 and TRBJ1-5; 10 bases fit TRBD1. The J segment lost 0 bases and the V segment lost 6 bases, leaving 14 bases of the junction unmatched. Germline CDR1 LNHDA, CDR2 SQIVND (reference sequence). The CDR3 runs 19 residues. Here the CDR3 reads CASSKGTGATTYSNQPQHF. CDR3 coding DNA: TGTGCCAGTAGCAAAGGGACAGGGGCAACAACCTATAGCAATCAGCCCCAGCATTTT.

This chain connects TRBV19 to TRBJ1-1, with a possible D match to TRBD1 (5 bases). V was clipped by 8 bases and J by 5 bases, with 21 bases between them. Germline values: CDR1 LNHDA, CDR2 SQIVND (reference sequence). The CDR3 is 15 amino acids. CDR3 sequence: CASSPPGGVPTEAFF. DNA of the CDR3: TGTGCCAGTTCTCCCCCTGGGGGGGTCCCTACTGAAGCTTTCTTT.

The chain has TRBV7-9 and TRBJ2-1; TRBD1 might be the D (5 bases). Germline CDR1 and CDR2: SEHNR and FQNEAQ (reference sequence). V lost 3 bases to trimming and J lost 3 bases, with 12 bases between them. The CDR3 is 15 amino acids. The CDR3 reads CASSLGQAHYNEQFF. CDR3 nucleotide sequence: TGTGCCAGCAGCTTGGGGCAGGCTCACTACAATGAGCAGTTCTTC.

The rearrangement links TRBV6-5 to TRBJ2-3; a possible D gene is TRBD1 (5 bases). CDR1 and CDR2 (germline): MNHEY, SVGAGI. V was shortened by 6 bases and J by 5 bases, with 15 bases between the two germline ends. There are 14 residues in the CDR3. This CDR3 is CASRGRAGIDTQYF. The CDR3 DNA is TGTGCCAGCAGAGGCAGGGCCGGTATAGATACGCAGTATTTT.

This chain joins TRBV7-2 and TRBJ1-3; 11 bases map to TRBD1. Germline CDR1 SGHTA, CDR2 FQGNSA. This CDR3 is 13 amino acids long. Trimming took 4 bases from V and 8 from J; bases not matched to a gene: 1. CDR3 amino acids: CASSSGQGDTIYF. In nucleotides, the CDR3 is TGTGCCAGCAGCTCGGGACAGGGGGACACCATATATTTT.